The TCR beta chain described here comes from a study of blood T cell repertoires in COVID-19. At the level of the study: PBMCs, B-cell-depleted T cells, or T cells provided the cDNA or gDNA that made up the material.

Everyone who took part was roughly 18 to 100 years old, and they came from about 25 US areas. The method was immunoSEQ multiplex PCR; TCRdb's version includes in-frame clones alone and lacks a portion of them. The table includes 130,000 to 150,000 clones, roughly 90% detected once. Germline V gives CDR1 MGHRA, CDR2 YSYEKL. The CDR3 consists of 15 residues. V lost 9 bases to trimming and J lost 1 base; unmatched junction nucleotides: 8. The V and J genes are TRBV4-1 and TRBJ2-2; 7 nucleotides agree with TRBD2. The material sequenced was PBMCs or T cells enriched from blood (not recorded which). The TCR originated in a woman aged 25-40 years with acute COVID-19. Written as DNA, the CDR3 is TGCGCCAGTAATAGAGGGGAGGGGAACACCGGGGAGCTGTTTTTT. It is translated as CASNRGEGNTGELFF.